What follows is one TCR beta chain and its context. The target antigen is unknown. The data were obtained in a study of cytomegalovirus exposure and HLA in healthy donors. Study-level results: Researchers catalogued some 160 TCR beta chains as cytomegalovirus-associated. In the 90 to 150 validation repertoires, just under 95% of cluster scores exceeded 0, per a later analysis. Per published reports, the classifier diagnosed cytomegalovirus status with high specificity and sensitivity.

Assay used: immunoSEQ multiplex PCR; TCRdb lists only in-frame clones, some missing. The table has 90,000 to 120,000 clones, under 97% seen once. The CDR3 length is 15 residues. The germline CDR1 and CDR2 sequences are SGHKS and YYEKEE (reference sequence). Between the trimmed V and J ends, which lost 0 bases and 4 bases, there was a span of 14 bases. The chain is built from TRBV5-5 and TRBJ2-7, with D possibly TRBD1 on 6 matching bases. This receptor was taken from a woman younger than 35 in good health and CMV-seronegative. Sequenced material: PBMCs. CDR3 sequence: CASSLARSGAYEQYF. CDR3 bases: TGTGCCAGCAGCTTGGCTCGGTCAGGGGCATACGAGCAGTACTTC.